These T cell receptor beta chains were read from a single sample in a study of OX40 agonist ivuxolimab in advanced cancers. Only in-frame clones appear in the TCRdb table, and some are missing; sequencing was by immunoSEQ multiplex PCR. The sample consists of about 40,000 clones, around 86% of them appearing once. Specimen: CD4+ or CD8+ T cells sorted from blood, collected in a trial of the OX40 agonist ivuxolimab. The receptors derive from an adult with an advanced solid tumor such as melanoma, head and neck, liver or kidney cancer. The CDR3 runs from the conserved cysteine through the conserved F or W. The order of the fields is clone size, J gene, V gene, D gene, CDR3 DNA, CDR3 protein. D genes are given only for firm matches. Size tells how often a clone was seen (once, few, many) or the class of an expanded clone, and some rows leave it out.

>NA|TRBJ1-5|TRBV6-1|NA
TGTGCCAGCAGTGAAAACCTGGGTAGCAATCAGCCCCAGCATTTT
CASSENLGSNQPQHF
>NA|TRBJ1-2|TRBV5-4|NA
TGTGCCAGCAGCTTGGTGGGGCAGGGCAGCTTTAACTATGGCTACACCTTC
CASSLVGQGSFNYGYTF
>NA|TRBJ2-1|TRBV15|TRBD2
TGTGCCACCAGCAGACAGCGGGCGGGAGAGTACTACAATGAGCAGTTCTTC
CATSRQRAGEYYNEQFF
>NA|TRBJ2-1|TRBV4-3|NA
TGCGCCAGCAGCCAAGATCTAGCGACATCCTACAATGAGCAGTTCTTC
CASSQDLATSYNEQFF
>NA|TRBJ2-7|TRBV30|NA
TGTGCCTGGACCCGACTCGACGGCGACGAGCAGTACTTC
CAWTRLDGDEQYF
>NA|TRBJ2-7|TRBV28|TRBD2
TGTGCCAGCAGTCCGACGACTAGCGGGAGTCCTTACGAGCAGTACTTC
CASSPTTSGSPYEQYF
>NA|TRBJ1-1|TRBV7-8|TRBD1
TGTGCCAGCAGCTTAGCCAGACAGGGGGATGAAGCTTTCTTT
CASSLARQGDEAFF
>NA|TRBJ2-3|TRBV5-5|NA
TGTGCCAGCAGCTTAGAGGGTACGACCAGCACAGATACGCAGTATTTT
CASSLEGTTSTDTQYF
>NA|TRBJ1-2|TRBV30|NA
TGTGCCTGGACGGGCAATCCCCTCTATGGCTACACCTTC
CAWTGNPLYGYTF
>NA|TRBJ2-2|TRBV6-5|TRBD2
TGTGCCAGCAGTTCACTAGCGGGAGAGGTTCAGAAGCTGTTTTTT
CASSSLAGEVQKLFF
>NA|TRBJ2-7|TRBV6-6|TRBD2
TGTGCCAGCAGTCTAGCGGGAGGGGGACCCTACGAGCAGTACTTC
CASSLAGGGPYEQYF
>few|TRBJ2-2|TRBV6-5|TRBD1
TGTGCCAGCAGGGGCTCAGGGACAGGGCCCGGGGAGCTGTTTTTT
CASRGSGTGPGELFF
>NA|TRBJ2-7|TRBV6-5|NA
TGTGCCAGCAGTTCCATCCGGGTCCTCTACGAGCAGTACTTC
CASSSIRVLYEQYF
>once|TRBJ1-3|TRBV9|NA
TGTGCCAGCAGCCCCCGGAGCCCCTCTGGAAACACCATATATTTT
CASSPRSPSGNTIYF
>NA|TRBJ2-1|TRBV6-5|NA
TGTGCCAGCAGTAATGATATGGGGCGCGATGAGCAGTTCTTC
CASSNDMGRDEQFF
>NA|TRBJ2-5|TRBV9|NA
TGTGCCAGCAGCGCCGGGACAATCGAGGCAGAGACCCAGTACTTC
CASSAGTIEAETQYF
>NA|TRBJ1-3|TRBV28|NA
TGTGCCAGCAGTCCCCCAGGGACGGAAGGAAACACCATATATTTT
CASSPPGTEGNTIYF
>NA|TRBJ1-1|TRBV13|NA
TGTGCCAGCAGCTTTCTTGCGAACACTGAAGCTTTCTTT
CASSFLANTEAFF
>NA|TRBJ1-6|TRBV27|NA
TGTGCCAGCAGTTTATCGCAAGGGCAGGGCCAAGTCTATAATTCACCCCTCCACTTT
CASSLSQGQGQVYNSPLHF
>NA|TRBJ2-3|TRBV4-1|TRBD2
TGCGCCAGCAGCCTAAGCGGCCTAGCGGGGGGTCAGGTTGCAGATACGCAGTATTTT
CASSLSGLAGGQVADTQYF
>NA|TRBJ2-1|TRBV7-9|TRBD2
TGTGCCAGCAGTCCCGGGACTAGCGGGGGTAAATTATGGAATGAGCAGTTCTTC
CASSPGTSGGKLWNEQFF
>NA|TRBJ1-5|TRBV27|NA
TGTGCCAGCAGTTACCGCGGGGCCGATTACAATCAGCCCCAGCATTTT
CASSYRGADYNQPQHF